The T cell receptor (beta chain) under discussion was sequenced for a study of T cell responses to AZD1222 COVID-19 vaccine. General study findings and limits: The span of vaccine-associated CD4 TCRs extended across spike, with dominance at 160-218 and 743-854.

The CDR3 is 16 residues long. Germline CDR1 is MNHEY and CDR2 is SVGEGT. With 5 bases removed from V and 2 bases from J, the gap between germline ends came to 15 bases. Points on this clone: Its specificity is unknown.

Sequenced by immunoSEQ multiplex PCR; TCRdb stores in-frame clones only, minus some. Of 200,000 or so clones in the sample, about 94% were seen once. The source was peripheral blood, collected on day 0 of AZD1222 vaccination. The source of this sequence is an adult in good health. V gene TRBV6-2 or TRBV6-3 combines with J gene TRBJ2-2; D is perhaps TRBD1 (6 bases). The CDR3 reads CASSQYGQHNTGELFF. CDR3 bases: TGTGCCAGCAGTCAATATGGACAGCATAACACCGGGGAGCTGTTTTTT.